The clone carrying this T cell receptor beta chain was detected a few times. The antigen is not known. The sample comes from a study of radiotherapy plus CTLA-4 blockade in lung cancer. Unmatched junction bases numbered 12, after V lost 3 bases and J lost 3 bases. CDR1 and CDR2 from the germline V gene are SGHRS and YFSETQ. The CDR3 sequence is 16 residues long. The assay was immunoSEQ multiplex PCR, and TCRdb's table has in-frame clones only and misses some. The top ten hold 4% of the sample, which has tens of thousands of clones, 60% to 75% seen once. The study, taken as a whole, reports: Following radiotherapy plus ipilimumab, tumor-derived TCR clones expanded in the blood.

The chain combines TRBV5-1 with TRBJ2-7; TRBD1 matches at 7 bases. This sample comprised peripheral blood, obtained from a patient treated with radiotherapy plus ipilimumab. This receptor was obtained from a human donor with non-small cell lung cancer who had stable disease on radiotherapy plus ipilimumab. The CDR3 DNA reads TGCGCCAGCAGCTCTAATCCGGGACAGACAAACTACGAGCAGTACTTC. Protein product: CASSSNPGQTNYEQYF. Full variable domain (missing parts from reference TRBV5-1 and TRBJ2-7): KAGVTQTPRYLIKTRGQQVTLSCSPISGHRSVSWYQQTPGQGLQFLFEYFSETQRNKGNFPGRFSGRQFSNSRSEMNVSTLELGDSALYLCASSSNPGQTNYEQYFGPGTRLTVT.